A single sample is the source of the 18 T cell receptor beta chains below, sequenced in a study of quantifying T cell responses using KT2 cells. Study-wide context: TCR alpha and beta constant-region primers primed reverse transcription of RNA.

The cDNA 3' end received a ligated oligonucleotide with a UMI. An equimolar mix of RC1.1 and RC1.2 primed the beta chain across TRBC1 and TRBC2. Via MiXCR, TCRdb re-called the UMI-ligation and nested PCR reads, giving one row per CDR3 protein. The sample yields tens of thousands of distinct CDR3 sequences, about 12% seen once. Material for sequencing was PBMCs spiked with cells of the T cell clone KT2. The receptors derive from a human donor.

The chain recombines TRBV24-1 with TRBJ2-3, with D uncertain. Trimming took 1 base from V and 10 from J, leaving 11 bases between them. This CDR3 is built from 13 residues. The germline CDR1 and CDR2 sequences are KGHDR and SFDVKD. The CDR3 sequence is CATSDFPDLAQYF. The CDR3 DNA reads TGTGCCACCAGTGATTTTCCAGATTTGGCGCAGTATTTT.

V and J are TRBV6-5 and TRBJ1-4; D ambiguous. This CDR3 spans 13 amino acids. Germline V gene lookup returns CDR1 MNHEY and CDR2 SVGAGI. The germline V and J ends were trimmed by 3 bases and 8 bases, with 10 bases remaining between them. CDR3 loop: CASSYGRNEKLFF. In nucleotides, the CDR3 is TGTGCCAGCAGTTATGGACGGAACGAAAAACTGTTTTTT.

This chain uses TRBV20-1 with TRBJ2-4, with a weak D call TRBD1 (6 bases). Germline V CDR1 and CDR2: DFQATT, SNEGSKA (reference sequence). The V end was cut by 0 bases, the J end by 1 base, with 13 bases between. The CDR3 covers 16 residues. CDR3 bases: TGCAGTGCTAGAGAGGAGGAGAGGGGGGCCAAAAACATTCAGTACTTC. Amino acids: CSAREEERGAKNIQYF.

The CDR3 DNA is TGTGCCAGCAGCTTGTATAGAGGTCAGGAAGCTTTCTTT. It translates to CASSLYRGQEAFF. The chain recombines TRBV7-8 with TRBJ1-1, with D hard to call. The CDR3 sequence is 13 residues long. Germline V gives CDR1 SGHVS, CDR2 FQNEAQ. The V end lost 3 bases, the J end lost 8 bases, and 13 bases lay between the germline ends.

This clonotype was counted a few times. J is TRBJ2-5 and V is TRBV29-1; the D gene could be TRBD1 or TRBD2 (6 bases each). CDR3 size: 13 residues. Germline V gives CDR1 SQVTM, CDR2 ANQGSEA. Trimming shortened V by 4 bases and J by 3 bases, and 12 bases separated the two germline ends. The CDR3 sequence: CSVAGGGKETQYF. The CDR3 region has the DNA TGCAGCGTTGCCGGAGGGGGTAAAGAGACCCAGTACTTC.

This clonotype was seen many times. The rearrangement links TRBV6-6 to TRBJ1-5; tentative D call: TRBD1 (5 bases). The CDR3 is 15 residues long. Trimming pared 0 bases from V and 6 bases from J, leaving 12 bases between. Per the germline V gene, CDR1 is MNHNY and CDR2 is SVGAGI (reference sequence). Here the CDR3 DNA reads TGTGCCAGCAGTTACTCTGAACAGGTCAGTCAGCCCCAGCATTTT. Its translation: CASSYSEQVSQPQHF.

The chain couples TRBV2 to TRBJ2-7; D is possibly TRBD1 or TRBD2 (5 bases each). Germline values: CDR1 SNHLY, CDR2 FYNNEI. The CDR3 runs 14 residues. Trimming cost V 7 bases and J 3 bases, with 16 bases left between them. CDR3 nucleotides: TGTGCCAGCAAGGGAGTGACAGTGAACTACGAGCAGTACTTC. It codes for CASKGVTVNYEQYF.

The V and J genes are TRBV9 and TRBJ1-1; 8 bases are shared with TRBD1. J was trimmed by 11 bases and V by 3 bases; bases with no gene match: 6. CDR1 and CDR2 from the germline V gene are SGDLS and YYNGEE. This CDR3 has 12 amino acids. CDR3 sequence: CASSGRQGNAFF. The CDR3 DNA reads as TGTGCCAGCAGCGGAAGACAGGGGAATGCTTTCTTT.

The chain carries TRBV20-1 and TRBJ2-4, with TRBD2 matching over 7 bases. This CDR3 contains 12 residues. Germline lookup yields CDR1 DFQATT and CDR2 SNEGSKA (reference sequence). With 8 bases clipped from V and 5 bases from J, the junction kept 6 bases outside the gene matches. CDR3 amino acids: CSTGLAENIQYF. For the CDR3, the DNA is TGCAGTACCGGGCTAGCGGAAAACATTCAGTACTTC.

This clonotype came up many times. The chain combines TRBV3-1 with TRBJ2-1; TRBD2 is a possible D gene (5 bases). This CDR3 is built from 15 residues. V was cut by 3 bases and J by 3 bases, with 12 bases left in between. In germline, CDR1 is LGHDT, CDR2 YNNKEL (reference sequence). The CDR3 region is CASSQGALYYNEQFF. The CDR3 nucleotides are TGTGCCAGCAGCCAGGGAGCGTTATACTACAATGAGCAGTTCTTC.

V usage is TRBV5-4 and J usage is TRBJ2-7, with 7 bases that match TRBD2. J was trimmed by 5 bases and V by 0 bases; bases with no gene match: 11. The CDR3 is 16 amino acids. Germline CDR1 and CDR2: SGHNT and YYREEE (reference sequence). As DNA, the CDR3 is TGTGCCAGCAGCTTGGGCGGGGGACGTTCACCGGACGAGCAGTACTTC. It codes for CASSLGGGRSPDEQYF.

A few counts support this clonotype. The V call is TRBV6-5, the J call TRBJ2-1, with no clear D. This CDR3 spans 16 amino acids. Germline CDR1 and CDR2: MNHEY and SVGAGI. V was shortened by 0 bases and J by 2 bases, with 11 bases between the two germline ends. This CDR3 reads CASSYSKGKAYNEQFF. The CDR3, as DNA: TGTGCCAGCAGTTACTCGAAAGGGAAAGCCTACAATGAGCAGTTCTTC.

The chain joins TRBV20-1 to TRBJ2-1; D is unclear. Germline CDR1 reads DFQATT; CDR2 reads SNEGSKA (reference sequence). The V end lost 3 bases, the J end lost 10 bases, and 22 bases lay between the germline ends. The CDR3 length is 15 residues. Written as DNA, the CDR3 is TGCAGTGCTAGTTTAGTGGGGTCAGGAGTAAGGGAGCAGTTCTTC. Translated, it gives CSASLVGSGVREQFF.

This chain joins TRBV11-3 and TRBJ2-3; the match to TRBD2 covers 8 bases. The germline V gene encodes CDR1 SGHNT and CDR2 YENEEA. The length of the CDR3 is 14 residues. The trim removed 8 bases at V and 0 bases at J, leaving 4 bases unmatched. CDR3 in amino acids: CASASSGSTDTQYF. CDR3 nucleotide sequence: TGTGCCAGCGCGTCTAGCGGGAGCACAGATACGCAGTATTTT.

The chain's CDR3 is CASSYSNWGNQPQHF. CDR3 in DNA: TGTGCCAGCAGTTACTCTAACTGGGGCAATCAGCCCCAGCATTTT. This sequence joins TRBV6-2 or TRBV6-3 and TRBJ1-5; D not certain. Per germline, CDR1 MNHEY and CDR2 SVGEGT. V was shortened by 0 bases and J by 2 bases, with 8 bases between the two germline ends. The CDR3 contains 15 residues.

This clonotype was detected a few times. The V gene is TRBV2, the J gene TRBJ1-5; D gene unclear. Germline values: CDR1 SNHLY, CDR2 FYNNEI. Deletions cut 2 bases from V and 5 bases from J, with 7 bases between. The CDR3 totals 13 residues. CDR3 in DNA: TGTGCCAGCAGTGAATTTAGGGATCAGCCCCAGCATTTT. This gives the protein CASSEFRDQPQHF.

V and J are TRBV7-2 and TRBJ1-6, with TRBD1 matching over 8 bases. V shed 5 bases, J shed 9 bases, and the junction held 9 bases outside the gene matches. Germline CDR1 reads SGHTA; CDR2 reads FQGNSA. The CDR3 covers 15 residues. The CDR3 nucleotides read TGTGCCAGCAGCCCCCGACAGGGGTCTGGTTCACCCCTCCACTTT. This codes for CASSPRQGSGSPLHF.

The sample holds many counts of this clonotype. The chain uses TRBV19 and TRBJ1-1; the D gene is possibly TRBD1 (6 bases). Trimming pared 1 base from V and 0 bases from J, leaving 6 bases between. Germline V gene sequence: CDR1 LNHDA, CDR2 SQIVND (reference sequence). This CDR3 contains 14 residues. CDR3 protein: CASSIGQVNTEAFF. CDR3 sequence (DNA): TGTGCCAGTAGTATAGGACAGGTGAACACTGAAGCTTTCTTT. Full variable domain (missing parts from reference TRBV19 and TRBJ1-1): DGGITQSPKYLFRKEGQNVTLSCEQNLNHDAMYWYRQDPGQGLRLIYYSQIVNDFQKGDIAEGYSVSREKKESFPLTVTSAQKNPTAFYLCASSIGQVNTEAFFGQGTRLTVV.